Following are 2 T cell receptor beta chains from one sample sequenced in a study of T-cell memory formation after mild COVID-19. TCRdb re-analysed the 5' RACE reads in MiXCR, keeping a single row per CDR3 protein. The table lists about half a million distinct CDR3 sequences, 15% to 20% of them singletons. What was sequenced was PBMCs or a T cell subset sorted from them (not recorded which). These receptors all stem from an adult woman who had mild COVID-19 (a few samples of this study predate the infection). Cell type and time point are not known.

V is TRBV29-1 and J is TRBJ2-3; 7 nucleotides align to TRBD2. The CDR3 has 17 amino acids. V lost 4 bases to trimming and J lost 0 bases; unmatched junction nucleotides: 13. Germline assignment: CDR1 SQVTM and CDR2 ANQGSEA. CDR3 coding DNA: TGCAGCGTTGGGCGAAACTCCGGGACTACTAGCACAGATACGCAGTATTTT. It encodes CSVGRNSGTTSTDTQYF.

This clonotype has a handful of counts. The chain recombines TRBV15 with TRBJ1-2, with D uncertain. Germline values: CDR1 LNHNV, CDR2 YYDKDF (reference sequence). Between the trimmed V and J ends, which lost 1 base and 3 bases, there was a span of 15 bases. The CDR3 contains 16 residues. The CDR3 here is CATSRGARETYYGYTF. CDR3 in DNA: TGTGCCACCAGCAGAGGAGCGAGGGAAACCTACTATGGCTACACCTTC.